Listed below are T cell receptor beta chains from one sample, sequenced in a study of T cell responses to AZD1222 COVID-19 vaccine. The repertoire was sequenced with immunoSEQ multiplex PCR; TCRdb's copy has only in-frame clones and lacks some. The sample lists 90,000 to 120,000 clones; over 85% were seen once. Sequencing was performed on peripheral blood, taken on day 0 of AZD1222 vaccination. The source is an adult in good health. Both conserved end residues are part of each CDR3. Fields, in order: V gene, J gene, clone size, D gene, CDR3 DNA, CDR3 protein. D genes are given only for firm matches. Clone size appears in some rows only: once, few, many, or a class for an expanded clone.

>TRBV5-4|TRBJ2-7|once|-
TGTGCCAGCAGCTTGGGGGGGGTAATGGGAACCTACGAGCAGTACTTC
CASSLGGVMGTYEQYF
>TRBV10-3|TRBJ2-7|-|-
TGTGCCATCAATGGACACCTCTCCTACGAGCAGTACTTC
CAINGHLSYEQYF
>TRBV18|TRBJ2-5|once|-
TGTGCCAGCTCACCTCCCCGCTTTCAAGAGACCCAGTACTTC
CASSPPRFQETQYF
>TRBV18|TRBJ2-3|-|TRBD2
TGTGCCAGTTGTCCTTTAGCGGGACTAAGCACAGATACGCAGTATTTT
CASCPLAGLSTDTQYF
>TRBV12-3/TRBV12-4|TRBJ1-2|-|-
TGTGCCAGCCTCGAAAGGGCTGGGTATGGCTACACCTTC
CASLERAGYGYTF
>TRBV16|TRBJ1-4|-|-
TGTGCCAGCAGCCCACAGTCGTCAATATCGGAAAAACTGTTTTTT
CASSPQSSISEKLFF
>TRBV4-2|TRBJ2-7|-|-
TGTGCCAGCAGCCAAGTTGGGATTCCCTACGAGCAGTACTTC
CASSQVGIPYEQYF
>TRBV28|TRBJ2-7|-|TRBD2
TGTGTCACAGGGAGAGGCTCAGCGGGAGGGATCTACGAGCAGTACTTC
CVTGRGSAGGIYEQYF
>TRBV7-2|TRBJ2-5|-|-
TGTGCCAGCACCGTAGGCGGCATCCAAGAGACCCAGTACTTC
CASTVGGIQETQYF
>TRBV25-1|TRBJ1-4|-|TRBD1
TGTGCCAGCAGTCCACGGACAGGGACTGAAAAACTGTTTTTT
CASSPRTGTEKLFF
>TRBV11-3|TRBJ2-5|once|-
TGTGCCAGCAGCGACAACCAAGAGACCCAGTACTTC
CASSDNQETQYF
>TRBV3-1/TRBV3-2|TRBJ2-1|few|TRBD2
TGTGCCAGCAGCCAAGTTCCCGGGAGGGCCTACAATGAGCAGTTCTTC
CASSQVPGRAYNEQFF
>TRBV19|TRBJ2-7|-|-
TGTGCCTCTTCACCCTCCGGGACGGGTTCCTACGAGCAGTACTTC
CASSPSGTGSYEQYF
>TRBV11-3|TRBJ1-2|few|-
TGTGCCAGCAGCTTAGGCGGGCTAGTAGGCTATGGCTACACCTTC
CASSLGGLVGYGYTF
>TRBV6-1|TRBJ1-6|-|TRBD1
TGTGCCAGCAGTGAGGGGACAGGGGGCGGCCGAGCACCCCTCCACTTT
CASSEGTGGGRAPLHF
>TRBV14|TRBJ1-5|-|TRBD1
TGTGCCAGCAGCCCGAAATCACAAGGGACAGGGGCTGCTCAGCCCCAGCATTTT
CASSPKSQGTGAAQPQHF
>TRBV5-1|TRBJ2-7|-|-
TGCGCCAGCAGCTTGGGGGCAGGGGAGCAGTACTTC
CASSLGAGEQYF
>TRBV27|TRBJ1-6|-|-
TGTGCCAGCAGTTCCCGGGGGCTCGCGGGTTCACCCCTCCACTTT
CASSSRGLAGSPLHF
>TRBV19|TRBJ1-5|-|-
TGTGCCAGTAAAGGGTTAGGGAATAGCAATCAGCCCCAGCATTTT
CASKGLGNSNQPQHF
>TRBV7-9|TRBJ1-2|-|-
TGTGCCAGCAGCTTAAGGGCCAGTCCTGATCGCTACACCTTC
CASSLRASPDRYTF
>TRBV28|TRBJ1-5|-|-
TGTGCCAGCAGTATTAGGCGGCAGCCCCAGCATTTT
CASSIRRQPQHF
>TRBV2|TRBJ2-5|-|-
TGTGCCAGCCTGGACAGAGACGAAGAGACCCAGTACTTC
CASLDRDEETQYF
>TRBV7-2|TRBJ1-5|-|-
TGTGCCAGCAGCTTAGACCGTCGTAGCAATCAGCCCCAGCATTTT
CASSLDRRSNQPQHF
>TRBV20-1|TRBJ2-3|once|-
TGCAGTGCCCCGGTCTCAGATACGCAGTATTTT
CSAPVSDTQYF
>TRBV18|TRBJ2-1|-|TRBD2
TGTGCCAGCTCACCGGTGAGCGGGAGTGGTGAGCAGTTCTTC
CASSPVSGSGEQFF
>TRBV11-3|TRBJ1-1|-|-
TGTGCCAGCAGCGCGAGAGGGTCGTGGGGGACCGGGAACACTGAAGCTTTCTTT
CASSARGSWGTGNTEAFF
>TRBV12-3/TRBV12-4|TRBJ1-5|-|-
TGTGCCAGCAGTTTAGGGGATAGGCAGCCCCAGCATTTT
CASSLGDRQPQHF
>TRBV6-2/TRBV6-3|TRBJ1-5|many|-
TGTGCCAGCAGCCGAGGGGACAACATGGCCGATCAGCCCCAGCATTTT
CASSRGDNMADQPQHF
>TRBV5-1|TRBJ2-2|-|-
TGCGCCAGCAGCTTGGCCGGTCAGGGTAACGCCGGGGAGCTGTTTTTT
CASSLAGQGNAGELFF
>TRBV4-2|TRBJ1-1|few|-
TGTGCCAGCAGCCAAGACCGGGGGTTAGCTGAAGCTTTCTTT
CASSQDRGLAEAFF
>TRBV2|TRBJ1-1|-|TRBD1
TGTGCCAGCAGGGTCAGGGGGATGGACACTGAAGCTTTCTTT
CASRVRGMDTEAFF
>TRBV6-6|TRBJ2-5|-|-
TGTGCCAGCAGCGACGGACTCGGAGAGACCCAGTACTTC
CASSDGLGETQYF
>TRBV9|TRBJ2-1|once|TRBD2
TGTGCCAGCGGGGAGACTAGCGGGAGAAGTGTATACAATGAGCAGTTCTTC
CASGETSGRSVYNEQFF
>TRBV18|TRBJ1-5|-|-
TGTGCCAGCTCACCACCGGGGGGTGGCAATCAGCCCCAGCATTTT
CASSPPGGGNQPQHF
>TRBV29-1|TRBJ2-7|once|TRBD2
TGCAGCGTTGTTGGCGGGAGGGCTCTCGAGCAGTACTTC
CSVVGGRALEQYF
>TRBV30|TRBJ2-1|-|TRBD2
TGTGCCTGGTCACCGGGACTAGCGGGAGGTGAGCAGTTCTTC
CAWSPGLAGGEQFF
>TRBV5-1|TRBJ2-4|-|TRBD1
TGCGCCAGCAGCCGGGGACAGGGGGCTGACATTCAGTACTTC
CASSRGQGADIQYF
>TRBV21-1|TRBJ2-3|-|-
TGTGCCAGCAGCTTGGACTTGGCTAGCGGGAGCCATGGCACAGATACGCAGTATTTT
CASSLDLASGSHGTDTQYF
>TRBV2|TRBJ2-2|-|TRBD1
TGTGCCAGCAGTGAAGGGACAGGGGTCACCGGGGAGCTGTTTTTT
CASSEGTGVTGELFF
>TRBV19|TRBJ2-1|-|TRBD2
TGTGCCAGTAGTACCTCCGCCTTAGCGGGAGGTTCTTATGAGCAGTTCTTC
CASSTSALAGGSYEQFF
>TRBV18|TRBJ2-7|-|TRBD2
TGTGCCAGCTCACCCCCGACGGGGGGCGAGCAGTACTTC
CASSPPTGGEQYF